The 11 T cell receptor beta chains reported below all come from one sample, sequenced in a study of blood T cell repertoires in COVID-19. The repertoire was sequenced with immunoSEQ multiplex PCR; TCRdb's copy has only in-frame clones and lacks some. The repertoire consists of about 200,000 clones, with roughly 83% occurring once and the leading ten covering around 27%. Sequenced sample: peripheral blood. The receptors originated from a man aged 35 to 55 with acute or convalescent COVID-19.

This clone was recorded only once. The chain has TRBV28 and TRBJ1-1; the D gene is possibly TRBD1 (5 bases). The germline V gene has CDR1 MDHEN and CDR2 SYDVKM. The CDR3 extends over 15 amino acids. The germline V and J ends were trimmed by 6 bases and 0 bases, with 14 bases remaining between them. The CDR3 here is CASSLPTDLNTEAFF. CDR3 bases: TGTGCCAGCAGCTTACCGACAGATTTGAACACTGAAGCTTTCTTT.

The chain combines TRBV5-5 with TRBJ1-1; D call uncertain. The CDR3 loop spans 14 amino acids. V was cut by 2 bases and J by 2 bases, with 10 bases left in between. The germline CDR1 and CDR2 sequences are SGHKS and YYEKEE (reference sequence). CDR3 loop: CASSFQARNTEAFF. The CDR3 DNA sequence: TGTGCCAGCAGCTTTCAGGCCAGAAACACTGAAGCTTTCTTT.

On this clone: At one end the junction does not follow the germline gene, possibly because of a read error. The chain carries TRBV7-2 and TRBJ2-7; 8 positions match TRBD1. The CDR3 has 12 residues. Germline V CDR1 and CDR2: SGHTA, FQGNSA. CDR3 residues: CASSLRTGRTNF. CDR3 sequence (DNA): TGTGCCAGCAGCTTACGGACAGGGCGGACAAACTTC. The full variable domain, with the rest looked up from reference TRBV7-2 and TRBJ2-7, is GAGVSQSPSNKVTEKGKDVELRCDPISGHTALYWYRQSLGQGLEFLIYFQGNSAPDKSGLPSDRFSAERTGGSVSTLTIQRTQQEDSAVYLCASSLRTGRTNFGPGTRLTVT.

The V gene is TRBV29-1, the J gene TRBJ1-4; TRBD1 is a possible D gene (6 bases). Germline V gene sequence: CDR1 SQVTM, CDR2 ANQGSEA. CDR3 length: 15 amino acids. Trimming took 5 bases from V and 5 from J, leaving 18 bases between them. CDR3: CSVTHPTGINEKLFF. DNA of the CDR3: TGCAGCGTTACCCACCCCACAGGGATCAATGAAAAACTGTTTTTT.

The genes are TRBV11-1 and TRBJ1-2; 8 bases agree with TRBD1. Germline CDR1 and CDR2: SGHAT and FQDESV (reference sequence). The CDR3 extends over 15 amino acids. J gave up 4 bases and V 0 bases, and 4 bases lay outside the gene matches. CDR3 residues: CASSLATGTGYGYTF. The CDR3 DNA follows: TGTGCCAGCAGCTTAGCGACCGGGACAGGCTATGGCTACACCTTC.

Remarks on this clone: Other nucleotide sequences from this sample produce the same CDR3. The CDR3 coding sequence is TGTGCCAGCTCACCACGCGGTAACACTGAAGCTTTCTTT. It yields the protein CASSPRGNTEAFF. The chain is built from TRBV18 and TRBJ1-1; D is unclear. Trimming removed 1 base at V and 2 bases at J, with 5 bases between. The CDR3 length is 13 residues. CDR1 and CDR2 (germline): KGHSH, LQKENI. Full variable domain (missing parts from reference TRBV18 and TRBJ1-1): NAGVMQNPRHLVRRRGQEARLRCSPMKGHSHVYWYRQLPEEGLKFMVYLQKENIIDESGMPKERFSAEFPKEGPSILRIQQVVRGDSAAYFCASSPRGNTEAFFGQGTRLTVV.

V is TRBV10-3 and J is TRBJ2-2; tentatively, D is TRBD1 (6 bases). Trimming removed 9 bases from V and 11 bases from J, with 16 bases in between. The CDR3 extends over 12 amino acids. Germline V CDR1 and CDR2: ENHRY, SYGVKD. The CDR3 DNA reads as TGTGCCATAGCCGACAGGAGGTCAGAGCTGTTTTTT. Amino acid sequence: CAIADRRSELFF.

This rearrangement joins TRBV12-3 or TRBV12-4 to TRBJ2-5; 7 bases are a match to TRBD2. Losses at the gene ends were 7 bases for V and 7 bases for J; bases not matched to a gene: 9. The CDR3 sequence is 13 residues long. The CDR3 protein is CASTLGGVGTQYF. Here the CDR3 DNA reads TGTGCCAGCACCTTGGGAGGGGTTGGGACCCAGTACTTC.

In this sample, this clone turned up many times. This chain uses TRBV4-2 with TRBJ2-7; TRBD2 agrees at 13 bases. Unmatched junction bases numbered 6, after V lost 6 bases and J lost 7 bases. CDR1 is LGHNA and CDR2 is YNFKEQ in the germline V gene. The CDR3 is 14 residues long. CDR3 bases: TGTGCCAGCAGGGGACTAGCGGGACGGGGAGAGCAGTACTTC. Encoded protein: CASRGLAGRGEQYF.

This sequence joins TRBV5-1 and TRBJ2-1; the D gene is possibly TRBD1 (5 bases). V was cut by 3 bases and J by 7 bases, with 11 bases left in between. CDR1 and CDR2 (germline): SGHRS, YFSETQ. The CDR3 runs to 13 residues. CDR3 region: CASSSTVENEQFF. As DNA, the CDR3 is TGCGCCAGCAGCTCGACAGTTGAGAATGAGCAGTTCTTC.

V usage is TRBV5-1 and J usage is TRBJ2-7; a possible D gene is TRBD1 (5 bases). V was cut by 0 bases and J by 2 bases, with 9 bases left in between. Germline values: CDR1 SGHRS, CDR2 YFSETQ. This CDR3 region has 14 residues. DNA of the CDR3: TGCGCCAGCAGCTTGGTGGACACAACCTACGAGCAGTACTTC. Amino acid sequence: CASSLVDTTYEQYF.